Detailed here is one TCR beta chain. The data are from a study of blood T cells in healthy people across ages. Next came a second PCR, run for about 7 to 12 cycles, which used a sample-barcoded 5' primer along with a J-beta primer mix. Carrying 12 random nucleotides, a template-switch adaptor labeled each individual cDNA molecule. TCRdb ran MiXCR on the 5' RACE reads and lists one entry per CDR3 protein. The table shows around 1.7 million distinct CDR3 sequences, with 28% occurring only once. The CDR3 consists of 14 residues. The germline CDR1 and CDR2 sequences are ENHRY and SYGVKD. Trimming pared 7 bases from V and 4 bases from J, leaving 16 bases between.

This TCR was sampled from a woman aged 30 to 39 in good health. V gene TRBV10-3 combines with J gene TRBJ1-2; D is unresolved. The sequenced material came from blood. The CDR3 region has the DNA TGTGCCATCAAGGGAGGTGATACTAGCTATGGCTACACCTTC. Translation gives CAIKGGDTSYGYTF.